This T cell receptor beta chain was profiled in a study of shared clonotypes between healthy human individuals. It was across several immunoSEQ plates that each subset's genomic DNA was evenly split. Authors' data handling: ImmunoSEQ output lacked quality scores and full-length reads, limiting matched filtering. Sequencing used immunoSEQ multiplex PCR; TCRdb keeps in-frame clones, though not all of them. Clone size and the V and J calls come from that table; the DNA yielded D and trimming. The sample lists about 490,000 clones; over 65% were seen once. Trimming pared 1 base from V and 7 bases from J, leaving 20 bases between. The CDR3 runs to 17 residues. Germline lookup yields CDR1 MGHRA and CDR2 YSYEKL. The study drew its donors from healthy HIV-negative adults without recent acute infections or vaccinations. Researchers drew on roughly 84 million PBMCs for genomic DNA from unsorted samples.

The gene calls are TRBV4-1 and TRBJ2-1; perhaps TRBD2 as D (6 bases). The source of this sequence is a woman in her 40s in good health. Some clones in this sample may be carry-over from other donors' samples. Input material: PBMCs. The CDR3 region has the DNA TGCGCCAGCAGCCAAGTTGGTATCGACTTGAGCGGGAATGAGCAGTTCTTC. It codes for CASSQVGIDLSGNEQFF.